This T cell receptor beta chain is drawn from a study of response to subunit inactivated influenza vaccine. This clonotype has at least ten counts. TCRdb passed the RT-PCR reads through MiXCR, listing each CDR3 protein once. The sample has some 150,000 distinct CDR3 sequences, about 12% seen once. This CDR3 has 16 residues. Trimming stripped 6 bases from V and 4 bases from J, with 19 bases between. Germline V gene sequence: CDR1 MNHEY, CDR2 SVGEGT. The same specimen was also included in a second study, on T cells expressing NK-cell markers. This second study says: A 5'RACE template switching approach incorporating UMIs was used to make TCR beta cDNA. The study drew TCR beta repertoires from sorted CD3+CD56+NKG2C+, CD3+CD56+NKG2C- and CD3+CD56-NKG2C+ T cells. In 5 or 6 donors, dominant NKG2C+ clonotypes were roughly 1.0-8% of CD8+ T cells. Researchers report these clonotypes also headed the CD3+CD56-NKG2C+ fraction in a handful of donors.

The TCR sequence derives from a man aged 50-59 years who received an inactivated influenza vaccine. Specimen: CD8+ T cells sorted from PBMCs, collected 12 days after vaccination. V is TRBV6-2 or TRBV6-3 and J is TRBJ2-1, with D uncertain. In nucleotides, the CDR3 is TGTGCCAGCAGCTTGGAAGGGTATGGGATATACAATGAGCAGTTCTTC. Protein product: CASSLEGYGIYNEQFF.